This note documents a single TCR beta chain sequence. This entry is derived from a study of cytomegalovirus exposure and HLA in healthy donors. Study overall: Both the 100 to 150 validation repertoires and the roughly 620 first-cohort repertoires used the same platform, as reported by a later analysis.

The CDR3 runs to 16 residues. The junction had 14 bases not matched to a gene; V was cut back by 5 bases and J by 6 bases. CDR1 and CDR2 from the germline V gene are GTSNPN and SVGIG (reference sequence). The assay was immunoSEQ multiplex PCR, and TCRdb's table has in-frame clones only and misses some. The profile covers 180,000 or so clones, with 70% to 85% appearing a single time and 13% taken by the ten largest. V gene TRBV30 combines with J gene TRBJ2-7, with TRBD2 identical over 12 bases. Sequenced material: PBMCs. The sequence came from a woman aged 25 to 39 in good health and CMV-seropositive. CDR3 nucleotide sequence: TGTGCCTGGCAACTCCCTCTAGCGGGAGGGCAGGTCGAGCAGTACTTC. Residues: CAWQLPLAGGQVEQYF.